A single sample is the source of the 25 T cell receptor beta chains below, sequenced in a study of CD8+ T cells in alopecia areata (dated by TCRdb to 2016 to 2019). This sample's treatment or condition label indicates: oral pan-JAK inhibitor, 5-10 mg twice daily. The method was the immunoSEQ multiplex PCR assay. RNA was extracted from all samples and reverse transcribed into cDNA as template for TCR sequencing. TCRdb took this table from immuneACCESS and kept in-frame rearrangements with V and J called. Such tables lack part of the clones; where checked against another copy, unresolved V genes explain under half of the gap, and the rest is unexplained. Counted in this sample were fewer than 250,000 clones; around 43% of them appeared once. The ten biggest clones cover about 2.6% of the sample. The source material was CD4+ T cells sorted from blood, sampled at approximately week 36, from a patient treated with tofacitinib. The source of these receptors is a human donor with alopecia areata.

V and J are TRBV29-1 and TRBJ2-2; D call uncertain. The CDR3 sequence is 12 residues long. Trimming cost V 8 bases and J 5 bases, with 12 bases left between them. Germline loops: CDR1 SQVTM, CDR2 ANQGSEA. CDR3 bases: TGCAGCTCGTCGGCTATGACCGGGGAGCTGTTTTTT. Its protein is CSSSAMTGELFF.

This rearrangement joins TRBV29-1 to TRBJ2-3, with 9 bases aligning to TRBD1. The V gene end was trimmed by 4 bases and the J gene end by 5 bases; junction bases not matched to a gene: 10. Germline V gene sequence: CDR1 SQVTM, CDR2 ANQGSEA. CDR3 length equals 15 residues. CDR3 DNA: TGCAGCGTTGCACAGGGGGCTATCTGGGGAGATACGCAGTATTTT. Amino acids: CSVAQGAIWGDTQYF.

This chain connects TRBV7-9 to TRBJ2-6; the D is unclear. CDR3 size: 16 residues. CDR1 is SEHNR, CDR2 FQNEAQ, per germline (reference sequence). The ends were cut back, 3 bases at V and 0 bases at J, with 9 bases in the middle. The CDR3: CASSFGAASGANVLTF. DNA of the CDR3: TGTGCCAGCAGCTTTGGTGCGGCCTCTGGGGCCAACGTCCTGACTTTC.

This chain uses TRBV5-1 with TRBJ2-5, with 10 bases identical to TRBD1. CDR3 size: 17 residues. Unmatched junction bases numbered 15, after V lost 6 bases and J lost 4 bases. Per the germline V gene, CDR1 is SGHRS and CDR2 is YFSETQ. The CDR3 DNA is TGCGCCAGCAAAGACGTTGTTGGGACAGGGGCAGGAGAGACCCAGTACTTC. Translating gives CASKDVVGTGAGETQYF.

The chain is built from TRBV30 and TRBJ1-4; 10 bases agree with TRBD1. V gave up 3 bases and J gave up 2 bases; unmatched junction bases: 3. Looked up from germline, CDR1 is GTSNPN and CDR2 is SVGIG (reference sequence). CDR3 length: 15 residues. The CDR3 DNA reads TGTGCCTGGAGGGGGACAGGGGCGACTAATGAAAAACTGTTTTTT. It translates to CAWRGTGATNEKLFF.

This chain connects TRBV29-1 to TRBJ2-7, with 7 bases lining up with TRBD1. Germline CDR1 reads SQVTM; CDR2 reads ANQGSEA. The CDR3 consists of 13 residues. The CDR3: CTPPPDRPYEQYF. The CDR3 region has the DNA TGCACCCCGCCACCGGACAGGCCTTACGAGCAGTACTTC.

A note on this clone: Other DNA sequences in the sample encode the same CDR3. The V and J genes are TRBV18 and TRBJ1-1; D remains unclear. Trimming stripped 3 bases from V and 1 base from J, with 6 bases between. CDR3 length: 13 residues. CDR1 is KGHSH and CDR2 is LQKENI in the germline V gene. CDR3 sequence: CASSPGQNTEAFF. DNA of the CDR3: TGTGCCAGCTCACCGGGCCAGAACACTGAAGCTTTCTTT.

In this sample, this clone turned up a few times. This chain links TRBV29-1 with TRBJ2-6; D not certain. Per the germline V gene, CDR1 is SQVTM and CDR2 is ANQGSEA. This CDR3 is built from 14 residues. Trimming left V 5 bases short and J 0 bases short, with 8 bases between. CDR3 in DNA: TGCAGCGTTCTCTACAGCTCTGGGGCCAACGTCCTGACTTTC. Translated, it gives CSVLYSSGANVLTF. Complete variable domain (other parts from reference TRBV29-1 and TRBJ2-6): SAVISQKPSRDICQRGTSLTIQCQVDSQVTMMFWYRQQPGQSLTLIATANQGSEATYESGFVIDKFPISRPNLTFSTLTVSNMSPEDSSIYLCSVLYSSGANVLTFGAGSRLTVL.

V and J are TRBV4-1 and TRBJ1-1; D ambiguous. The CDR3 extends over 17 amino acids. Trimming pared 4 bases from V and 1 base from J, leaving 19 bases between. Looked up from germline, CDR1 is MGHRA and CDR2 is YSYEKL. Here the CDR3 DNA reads TGCGCCAGCAGCCGCCAAGTAGGGCTTACTCCGAACACTGAAGCTTTCTTT. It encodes CASSRQVGLTPNTEAFF.

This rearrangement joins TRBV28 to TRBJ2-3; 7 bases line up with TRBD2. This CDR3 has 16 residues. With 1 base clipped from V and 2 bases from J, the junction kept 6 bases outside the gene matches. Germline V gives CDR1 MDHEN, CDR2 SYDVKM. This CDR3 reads CASSLSASGSTDTQYF. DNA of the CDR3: TGTGCCAGCAGTTTATCCGCTAGCGGTTCCACAGATACGCAGTATTTT.

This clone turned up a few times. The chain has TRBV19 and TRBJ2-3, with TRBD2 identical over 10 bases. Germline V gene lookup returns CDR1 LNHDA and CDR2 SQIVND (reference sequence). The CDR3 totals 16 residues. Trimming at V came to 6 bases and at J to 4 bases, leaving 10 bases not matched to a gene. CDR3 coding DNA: TGTGCCAGTAGGGCTAGCGGGAGAAAGTCATCAGATACGCAGTATTTT. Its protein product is CASRASGRKSSDTQYF.

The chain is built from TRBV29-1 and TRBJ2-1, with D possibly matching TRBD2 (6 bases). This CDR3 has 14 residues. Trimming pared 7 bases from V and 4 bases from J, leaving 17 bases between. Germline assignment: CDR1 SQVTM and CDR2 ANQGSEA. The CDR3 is CSADSGGFYNEQFF. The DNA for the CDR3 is TGCAGCGCAGACTCCGGGGGATTTTACAATGAGCAGTTCTTC.

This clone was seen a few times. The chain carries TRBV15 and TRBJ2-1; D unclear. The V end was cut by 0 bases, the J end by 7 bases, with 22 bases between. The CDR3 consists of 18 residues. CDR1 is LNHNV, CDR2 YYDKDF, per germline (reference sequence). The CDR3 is CATSRDRTPDGAPNEQFF. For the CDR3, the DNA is TGTGCCACCAGCAGAGATCGAACACCTGACGGAGCCCCTAATGAGCAGTTCTTC. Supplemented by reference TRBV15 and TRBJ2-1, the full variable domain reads DAMVIQNPRYQVTQFGKPVTLSCSQTLNHNVMYWYQQKSSQAPKLLFHYYDKDFNNEADTPDNFQSRRPNTSFCFLDIRSPGLGDTAMYLCATSRDRTPDGAPNEQFFGPGTRLTVL.

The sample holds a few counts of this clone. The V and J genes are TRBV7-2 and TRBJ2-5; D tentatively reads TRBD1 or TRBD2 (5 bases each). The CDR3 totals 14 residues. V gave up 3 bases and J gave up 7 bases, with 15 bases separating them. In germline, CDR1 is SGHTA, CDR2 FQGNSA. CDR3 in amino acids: CASSFPGPPGTQYF. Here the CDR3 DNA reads TGTGCCAGCAGCTTCCCGGGACCCCCTGGGACCCAGTACTTC.

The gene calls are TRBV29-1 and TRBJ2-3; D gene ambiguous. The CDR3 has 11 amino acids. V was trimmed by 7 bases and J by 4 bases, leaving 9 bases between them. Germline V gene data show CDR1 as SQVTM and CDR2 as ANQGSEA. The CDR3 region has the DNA TGCAGCGATAGGCTCGCAGATACGCAGTATTTT. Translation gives CSDRLADTQYF.

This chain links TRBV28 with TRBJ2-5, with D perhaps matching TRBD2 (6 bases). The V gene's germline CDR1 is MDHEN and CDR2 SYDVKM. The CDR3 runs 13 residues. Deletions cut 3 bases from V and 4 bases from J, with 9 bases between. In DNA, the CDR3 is TGTGCCAGCAGTTTGGAGGGTTCAGAGACCCAGTACTTC. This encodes CASSLEGSETQYF.

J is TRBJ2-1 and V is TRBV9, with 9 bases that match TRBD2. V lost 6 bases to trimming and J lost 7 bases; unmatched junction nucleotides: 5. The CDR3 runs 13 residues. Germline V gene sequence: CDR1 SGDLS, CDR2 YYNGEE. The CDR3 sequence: CASNAGGENEQFF. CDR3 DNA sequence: TGTGCCAGCAACGCGGGAGGGGAGAATGAGCAGTTCTTC.

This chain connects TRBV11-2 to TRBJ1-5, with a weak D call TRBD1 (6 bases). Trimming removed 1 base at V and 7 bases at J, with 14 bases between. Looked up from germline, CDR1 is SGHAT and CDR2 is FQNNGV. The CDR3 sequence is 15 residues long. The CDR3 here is CASSLVFTGMQPQHF. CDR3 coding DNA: TGTGCCAGCAGCTTAGTGTTTACAGGGATGCAGCCCCAGCATTTT.

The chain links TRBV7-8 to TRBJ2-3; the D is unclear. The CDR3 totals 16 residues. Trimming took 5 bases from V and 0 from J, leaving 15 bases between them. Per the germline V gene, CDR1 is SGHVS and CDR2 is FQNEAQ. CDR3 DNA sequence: TGTGCCAGCAGCCCGGTGGTGGCTTCTAGCACAGATACGCAGTATTTT. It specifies CASSPVVASSTDTQYF.

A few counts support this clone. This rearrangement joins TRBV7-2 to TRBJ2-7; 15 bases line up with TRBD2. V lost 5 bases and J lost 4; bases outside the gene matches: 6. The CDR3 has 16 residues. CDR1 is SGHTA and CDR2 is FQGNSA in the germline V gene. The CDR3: CASSRGTSGRMYEQYF. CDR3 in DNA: TGTGCCAGCAGCCGAGGGACTAGCGGGAGGATGTACGAGCAGTACTTC.

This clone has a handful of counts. CDR3 region: CASSLDRGRTEAFF. The DNA for the CDR3 is TGTGCCAGCAGCTTAGACAGGGGGAGGACTGAAGCTTTCTTT. The chain uses TRBV11-1 and TRBJ1-1; 8 bases are a match to TRBD1. The CDR3 is made up of 14 amino acids. Per germline, CDR1 SGHAT and CDR2 FQDESV (reference sequence). Losses at the gene ends were 1 base for V and 5 bases for J; bases not matched to a gene: 3.

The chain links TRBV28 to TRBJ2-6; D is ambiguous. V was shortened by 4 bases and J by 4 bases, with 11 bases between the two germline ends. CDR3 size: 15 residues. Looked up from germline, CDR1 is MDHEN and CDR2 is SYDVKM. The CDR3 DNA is TGTGCCAGCAGTTCTGGGAAATCAGGGGCCAACGTCCTGACTTTC. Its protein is CASSSGKSGANVLTF.

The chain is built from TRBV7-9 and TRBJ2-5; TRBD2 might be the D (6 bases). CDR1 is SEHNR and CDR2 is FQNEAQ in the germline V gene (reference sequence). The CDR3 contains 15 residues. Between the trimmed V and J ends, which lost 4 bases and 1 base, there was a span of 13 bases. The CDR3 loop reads CASSSGTGGQETQYF. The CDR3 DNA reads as TGTGCCAGCAGCTCGGGGACTGGAGGCCAAGAGACCCAGTACTTC.

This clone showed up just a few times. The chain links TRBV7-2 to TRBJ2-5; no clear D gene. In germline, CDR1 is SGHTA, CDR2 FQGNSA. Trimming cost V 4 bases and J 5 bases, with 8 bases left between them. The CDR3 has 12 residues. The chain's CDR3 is CASSSKYETQYF. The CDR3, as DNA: TGTGCCAGCAGCTCTAAGTATGAGACCCAGTACTTC.

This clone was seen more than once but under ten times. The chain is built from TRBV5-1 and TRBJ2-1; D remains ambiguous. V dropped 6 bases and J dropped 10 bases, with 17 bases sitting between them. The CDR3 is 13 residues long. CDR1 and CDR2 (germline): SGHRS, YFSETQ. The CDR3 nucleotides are TGCGCCAGCAAAGCTGCGGTAGCCGGGGAGCAGTTCTTC. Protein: CASKAAVAGEQFF.